This T cell receptor (beta chain) was recorded in a study of T cell changes during pregnancy in multiple sclerosis. Assay: immunoSEQ multiplex PCR; the TCRdb copy retains only in-frame clones and omits some. The table lists around 55,000 clones, around 90% of them singletons. Germline loops: CDR1 KGHSH, CDR2 LQKENI. The V end lost 5 bases, the J end lost 1 base, and 6 bases lay between the germline ends. This CDR3 is 13 amino acids long. The sequence was collected from a female donor with multiple sclerosis, enrolled in a pregnancy study. The specimen was CD4+ T cells from peripheral blood mononuclear cells, collected in the first trimester of pregnancy. The chain couples TRBV18 to TRBJ1-5; D is undetermined. CDR3 sequence (DNA): TGTGCCAGCTCAGTACAGAGCAATCAGCCCCAGCATTTT. It yields the protein CASSVQSNQPQHF.